This T cell receptor (beta chain) was recorded in a study of blood T cell repertoires in COVID-19. The J segment lost 15 bases and the V segment lost 5 bases, leaving 16 bases of the junction unmatched. Looked up from germline, CDR1 is ENHRY and CDR2 is SYGVKD. The CDR3 has 14 residues. Participant age was roughly 18 to 90 years, and participants resided in about 25 US areas. There are a few counts of this clone. TCRdb keeps only in-frame clones here, not all; method: immunoSEQ multiplex PCR. The sample carries fewer than 200,000 clones, roughly 85% recorded once. The sequenced material came from PBMCs or T cells enriched from blood (not recorded which). The chain combines TRBV10-3 with TRBJ2-1; TRBD2 agrees at 7 bases. This TCR came from a woman in her seventies in a cohort exposed to, infected with or recovered from COVID-19 (not recorded which). The CDR3 sequence is CAISRDGFRGSLFF. DNA for the CDR3: TGTGCCATCAGTCGGGATGGTTTCCGCGGGAGTCTGTTCTTC.